These 26 T cell receptor beta chains were all obtained from the same sample, sequenced in a study of radiation and T cells in renal cell carcinoma. Time point given: blood 2 weeks post-SBRT. Treatment of the sample: 15 Gy SBRT to primary tumor, nephrectomy 4 weeks later. Using immunoSEQ multiplex PCR, the repertoire was profiled, and TCRdb retains in-frame clones only, with some absent. The sample holds almost 50,000 clones, about 80% seen once. Sample: blood, taken from a patient whose treatment included radiotherapy and nephrectomy. The receptors shown here come from a woman between 65 and 79 years old with renal cell carcinoma.

DNA of the CDR3: TGTGCCAGCAGTCCCCGAGGGGGGGACTCCTACGAGCAGTACTTC. Translation gives CASSPRGGDSYEQYF. The chain carries TRBV27 and TRBJ2-7; D might be TRBD2 (7 bases). The V and J ends lost 5 bases and 0 bases respectively, with 14 bases between them. Germline values: CDR1 MNHEY, CDR2 SMNVEV (reference sequence). The CDR3 runs 15 residues.

This rearrangement joins TRBV6-5 to TRBJ1-2; TRBD1 matches 7 bases. The CDR3 sequence is 14 residues long. V shed 5 bases and J 5 bases; nucleotides not matched to a gene: 8. CDR1 and CDR2 (germline): MNHEY, SVGAGI. The DNA of the CDR3 is TGTGCCAGCAGTCCCGGGACAGCAGATTATGGCTACACCTTC. It codes for CASSPGTADYGYTF.

This clone was seen only a few times. V gene TRBV19 combines with J gene TRBJ2-1; 8 positions match TRBD2. V trimming: 4 bases; J trimming: 8 bases; junction bases outside the gene matches: 10. In germline, CDR1 is LNHDA, CDR2 SQIVND (reference sequence). This CDR3 has 15 residues. CDR3 nucleotides: TGTGCCAGTAGTAAGACCGCGGGACTAGATGATGAGCAGTTCTTC. It codes for CASSKTAGLDDEQFF.

The chain has TRBV10-1 and TRBJ2-3, with 11 positions matching TRBD1. The CDR3 runs 16 residues. V lost 4 bases to trimming and J lost 1 base; unmatched junction nucleotides: 4. Per the germline V gene, CDR1 is WNHNN and CDR2 is SYGVQD (reference sequence). CDR3 in amino acids: CASSGGTGGRTDTQYF. In DNA, the CDR3 is TGCGCCAGCAGTGGCGGGACAGGGGGGCGCACAGATACGCAGTATTTT.

The genes are TRBV15 and TRBJ2-1; 15 bases are shared with TRBD2. The length of the CDR3 is 17 residues. CDR1 LNHNV and CDR2 YYDKDF come from the germline V gene (reference sequence). V trimming: 0 bases; J trimming: 7 bases; junction bases outside the gene matches: 4. The CDR3 nucleotides are TGTGCCACCAGCAGAGAAGGGACTAGCGGGGGGAGGAATGAGCAGTTCTTC. This gives the protein CATSREGTSGGRNEQFF.

This clone came up a few times. The V call is TRBV7-2, the J call TRBJ1-1, with 7 bases lining up with TRBD1. Germline V CDR1 and CDR2: SGHTA, FQGNSA. V lost 5 bases, J lost 8 bases, and 5 bases stayed unmatched. The CDR3 is 12 amino acids. In DNA, the CDR3 is TGTGCCAGCAGCAACAGGGGTGGGGAAGCTTTCTTT. It specifies CASSNRGGEAFF.

The chain uses TRBV10-1 and TRBJ1-1; TRBD1 might be the D (5 bases). The germline V gene has CDR1 WNHNN and CDR2 SYGVQD (reference sequence). CDR3 length: 13 residues. Deletions cut 2 bases from V and 6 bases from J, with 10 bases between. The CDR3 region has the DNA TGCGCCAGCAGTGAGCAGGGAATCGCTGAAGCTTTCTTT. Amino acids: CASSEQGIAEAFF.

The chain is built from TRBV7-8 and TRBJ1-4; 7 nucleotides align to TRBD1. Germline V gene sequence: CDR1 SGHVS, CDR2 FQNEAQ. The CDR3 covers 15 residues. V trimming: 2 bases; J trimming: 4 bases; junction bases outside the gene matches: 4. CDR3 sequence (DNA): TGTGCCAGCAGCTTAACGGGGACAGTTAATGAAAAACTGTTTTTT. This encodes CASSLTGTVNEKLFF.

The genes are TRBV21-1 and TRBJ2-2; TRBD2 reflects the table's D call only, with no check against the DNA. TRBV21-1 is marked as a pseudogene. This CDR3 region has 11 residues. CDR3 sequence reads: CASKRSGELFF. The CDR3 DNA is TGTGCCAGCAAGCGGTCCGGGGAGCTGTTTTTT.

The CDR3 DNA sequence: TGCGCCAGCAGCCAATCTCTTACGGCGGGAGGGGTATCCGGGGAGCTGTTTTTT. Translating gives CASSQSLTAGGVSGELFF. The V gene is TRBV4-3, the J gene TRBJ2-2; 9 bases agree with TRBD2. V trimming: 2 bases; J trimming: 6 bases; junction bases outside the gene matches: 13. CDR3 length equals 18 residues. Germline CDR1 is LGHNA and CDR2 is YSLEER.

This chain connects TRBV18 to TRBJ1-5, with 9 bases identical to TRBD1. J lost 7 bases, V lost 5 bases, and 9 bases had no gene match. CDR1 and CDR2 (germline): KGHSH, LQKENI. The CDR3 covers 15 residues. The CDR3 reads CASSGTGGAGQPQHF. CDR3 sequence (DNA): TGTGCCAGCTCAGGAACAGGGGGCGCGGGGCAGCCCCAGCATTTT. The full variable domain, completed using reference TRBV18 and TRBJ1-5, is NAGVMQNPRHLVRRRGQEARLRCSPMKGHSHVYWYRQLPEEGLKFMVYLQKENIIDESGMPKERFSAEFPKEGPSILRIQQVVRGDSAAYFCASSGTGGAGQPQHFGDGTRLSIL.

The genes are TRBV10-1 and TRBJ2-2; D is possibly TRBD2 (5 bases). The V end was cut by 0 bases, the J end by 6 bases, with 11 bases between. CDR3 length: 15 amino acids. Germline values: CDR1 WNHNN, CDR2 SYGVQD (reference sequence). CDR3 nucleotide sequence: TGCGCCAGCAGTGAGTCGTTGGCTAGCTCCGGGGAGCTGTTTTTT. Residues: CASSESLASSGELFF.

This clone was seen once. The chain recombines TRBV7-9 with TRBJ2-1; 7 bases are a match to TRBD1. The CDR3 extends over 13 amino acids. V lost 5 bases and J lost 10; bases outside the gene matches: 8. Germline CDR1 is SEHNR and CDR2 is FQNEAQ (reference sequence). Here the CDR3 reads CASSRDSEREQFF. CDR3 coding DNA: TGTGCCAGCAGCCGGGACAGCGAGAGAGAGCAGTTCTTC.

V is TRBV6-1 and J is TRBJ1-4; D gene unclear. CDR1 is MNHNS, CDR2 SASEGT, per germline. Trimming shortened V by 10 bases and J by 7 bases, and 10 bases separated the two germline ends. The CDR3 has 11 residues. The DNA for the CDR3 is TGTGCCATCTGGATGGTTGAAAAACTGTTTTTT. It specifies CAIWMVEKLFF.

The chain carries TRBV29-1 and TRBJ2-5; the match to TRBD2 covers 8 bases. This CDR3 comprises 14 residues. J lost 2 bases, V lost 4 bases, and 6 bases had no gene match. Germline CDR1 reads SQVTM; CDR2 reads ANQGSEA. The CDR3 is CSVVGPGGQETQYF. The CDR3 nucleotides read TGCAGCGTTGTGGGGCCGGGGGGGCAAGAGACCCAGTACTTC.

This sequence joins TRBV7-2 and TRBJ1-4, with D maybe TRBD1 (5 bases). V lost 3 bases and J 7 bases, leaving 9 bases between the germline ends. The CDR3 consists of 13 residues. Germline V lookup: CDR1 SGHTA, CDR2 FQGNSA. CDR3 nucleotide sequence: TGTGCCAGCAGCTTGGGGGGGGTTGAAAAACTGTTTTTT. The encoded protein is CASSLGGVEKLFF. The full variable domain, with the rest looked up from reference TRBV7-2 and TRBJ1-4, is GAGVSQSPSNKVTEKGKDVELRCDPISGHTALYWYRQSLGQGLEFLIYFQGNSAPDKSGLPSDRFSAERTGGSVSTLTIQRTQQEDSAVYLCASSLGGVEKLFFGSGTQLSVL.

The chain couples TRBV5-1 to TRBJ2-7; D remains unclear. Germline-derived CDR1 and CDR2 are SGHRS and YFSETQ. V was cut by 0 bases and J by 3 bases, with 7 bases left in between. CDR3 size: 13 residues. The DNA of the CDR3 is TGCGCCAGCAGCTTGGCCGAAGGCTACGAGCAGTACTTC. Protein product: CASSLAEGYEQYF.

This chain links TRBV7-9 with TRBJ2-7; D is uncertain. Germline CDR1 reads SEHNR; CDR2 reads FQNEAQ (reference sequence). The CDR3 extends over 15 amino acids. V gave up 1 base and J gave up 0 bases, with 10 bases separating them. The CDR3 reads CASSLDSTSSYEQYF. CDR3 nucleotide sequence: TGTGCCAGCAGCTTAGACAGCACCTCCTCCTACGAGCAGTACTTC.

J is TRBJ2-4 and V is TRBV5-1, with 9 nucleotides matching TRBD1. J lost 0 bases, V lost 4 bases, and 5 bases had no gene match. This CDR3 has 16 amino acids. Per the germline V gene, CDR1 is SGHRS and CDR2 is YFSETQ. This chain's CDR3 is CASSPGQGIAKNIQYF. DNA for the CDR3: TGCGCCAGCAGCCCTGGACAGGGGATAGCCAAAAACATTCAGTACTTC.

This chain connects TRBV2 to TRBJ1-3; D is possibly TRBD1 (5 bases). Trimming removed 5 bases from V and 8 bases from J, with 19 bases in between. This CDR3 region has 15 residues. Germline V gives CDR1 SNHLY, CDR2 FYNNEI. CDR3 sequence: CASSPGISGTHTIYF. In DNA, the CDR3 is TGTGCCAGCAGTCCAGGGATCTCGGGCACCCACACCATATATTTT. Full variable domain (outside the CDR3, taken from reference TRBV2 and TRBJ1-3): EPEVTQTPSHQVTQMGQEVILRCVPISNHLYFYWYRQILGQKVEFLVSFYNNEISEKSEIFDDQFSVERPDGSNFTLKIRSTKLEDSAMYFCASSPGISGTHTIYFGEGSWLTVV.

As for this clone: The junction does not match germline at one end; this may be a read error. The chain recombines TRBV5-3 with TRBJ2-7, with 8 bases aligning to TRBD1. TRBV5-3 is labeled an ORF, and its function is uncertain. The CDR3 spans 13 residues. This CDR3 is CASSSGQGYEQYF. In DNA form, the CDR3 reads TGTGCCAGCAGCTCCGGACAGGGCTACGAGCAGTACTTC.

The chain joins TRBV27 to TRBJ2-2; a weak D match, TRBD2 (5 bases). V lost 4 bases to trimming and J lost 5 bases, with 8 bases between them. CDR1 and CDR2 (germline): MNHEY, SMNVEV (reference sequence). CDR3 length: 13 amino acids. The CDR3 loop is CASSSAATGELFF. DNA for the CDR3: TGTGCCAGCAGTTCAGCGGCTACCGGGGAGCTGTTTTTT.

V gene TRBV4-1 combines with J gene TRBJ2-2, with TRBD2 as a possible D gene (6 bases). The CDR3 has 17 amino acids. Trimming took 3 bases from V and 6 from J, leaving 20 bases between them. Germline V lookup: CDR1 MGHRA, CDR2 YSYEKL. The CDR3 spells CASSQVEWGPGAGELFF. The CDR3 DNA is TGCGCCAGCAGCCAGGTAGAATGGGGCCCGGGGGCCGGGGAGCTGTTTTTT.

The chain links TRBV6-5 to TRBJ2-1, with D hard to call. The V and J ends lost 0 bases and 8 bases respectively, with 8 bases between them. This CDR3 spans 13 amino acids. CDR1 MNHEY and CDR2 SVGAGI come from the germline V gene. CDR3 sequence: CASSYSLPDEQFF. As DNA, the CDR3 is TGTGCCAGCAGTTACTCACTTCCGGATGAGCAGTTCTTC.

This chain connects TRBV6-5 to TRBJ1-2; D gene uncertain. The V end was cut by 6 bases, the J end by 6 bases, with 14 bases between. Germline loops: CDR1 MNHEY, CDR2 SVGAGI. This CDR3 comprises 13 residues. The CDR3 reads CASRRYREDGYTF. The CDR3 DNA sequence: TGTGCCAGCAGAAGGTATAGGGAGGATGGCTACACCTTC.

In its sample, this clone was seen once. The chain has TRBV7-9 and TRBJ2-4; TRBD1 might be the D (6 bases). Germline V gene data show CDR1 as SEHNR and CDR2 as FQNEAQ (reference sequence). The germline V and J ends were trimmed by 1 base and 9 bases, with 7 bases remaining between them. The CDR3 extends over 12 amino acids. CDR3 residues: CASSLVGAIQYF. In nucleotides, the CDR3 is TGTGCCAGCAGCTTAGTGGGGGCCATTCAGTACTTC.